One and the same sample provided the 7 T cell receptor beta chains below, sequenced in a study of beta chain features in type 1 diabetes. Every bit of the isolated RNA underwent reverse transcription, so sequencing read expressed TCRB transcripts. Generated by immunoSEQ multiplex PCR, the TCRdb table keeps only in-frame clones and is missing some. The top ten clones hold more than 0.015% of a sample with around 310,000 clones, approximately 10% of them seen once. Sequencing was performed on naive CD4+ T cells from blood. Source of these receptors: a woman aged 25-40 years in good health.

The chain carries TRBV27 and TRBJ2-3, with TRBD2 matching over 7 bases. The CDR3 is 11 residues long. J was trimmed by 12 bases and V by 9 bases; bases with no gene match: 9. Per the germline V gene, CDR1 is MNHEY and CDR2 is SMNVEV (reference sequence). CDR3 bases: TGTGCCAGTCAATTGGGAGGGACTCAGTATTTT. Translation gives CASQLGGTQYF.

This clone was recorded a few times. The chain uses TRBV5-1 and TRBJ2-5; 9 bases match TRBD2. Losses at the gene ends were 4 bases for V and 2 bases for J; bases not matched to a gene: 9. This CDR3 contains 16 residues. Germline CDR1 and CDR2: SGHRS and YFSETQ. CDR3 loop: CASSQLAGGPQETQYF. CDR3 coding DNA: TGCGCCAGCAGCCAACTTGCGGGAGGGCCGCAAGAGACCCAGTACTTC.

The chain links TRBV6-5 to TRBJ2-2, with 8 bases that match TRBD1. J lost 8 bases, V lost 5 bases, and 7 bases had no gene match. Germline V gene sequence: CDR1 MNHEY, CDR2 SVGAGI. CDR3 length: 14 residues. CDR3 residues: CASSKDRATGELFF. The CDR3 DNA reads TGTGCCAGCAGTAAGGACAGGGCGACTGGGGAGCTGTTTTTT.

This clone was found a few times. This chain connects TRBV4-1 to TRBJ2-1, with TRBD2 matching over 11 bases. Germline V gene data show CDR1 as MGHRA and CDR2 as YSYEKL. This CDR3 spans 18 amino acids. With V trimmed by 1 base and J by 3 bases, 8 bases remained unmatched. CDR3 sequence: CASSQGLAGGASYNEQFF. The CDR3 bases are TGCGCCAGCAGCCAAGGTCTAGCGGGAGGAGCGAGCTACAATGAGCAGTTCTTC.

The table lists this clone with a few counts. The chain recombines TRBV27 with TRBJ1-2, with D perhaps TRBD1 (6 bases). CDR1 MNHEY and CDR2 SMNVEV come from the germline V gene (reference sequence). V gave up 6 bases and J gave up 8 bases, with 16 bases separating them. The length of the CDR3 is 13 residues. The CDR3 is CASRRQASGGYTF. CDR3 nucleotide sequence: TGTGCCAGCAGGCGACAGGCCTCCGGGGGCTACACCTTC.

This clone was counted only a few times. The CDR3 region has the DNA TGTGCCAGCAGTTTATACGCCGGGACAGGGCTTAATATCGGGCAGTACTTC. Translation: CASSLYAGTGLNIGQYF. V is TRBV28 and J is TRBJ2-7; 9 positions match TRBD1. Germline CDR1 reads MDHEN; CDR2 reads SYDVKM. This CDR3 spans 17 amino acids. After removal of 1 base from V and 9 bases from J, the junction contained 16 bases not matched to a gene.

This clone was observed a few times. This chain connects TRBV7-2 to TRBJ2-3, with a tentative D call TRBD2 (5 bases). Trimming stripped 1 base from V and 6 bases from J, with 8 bases between. From germline, CDR1 is SGHTA and CDR2 FQGNSA. This CDR3 region has 13 residues. This CDR3 reads CASSLVGGDTQYF. The CDR3 DNA reads TGTGCCAGCAGCTTAGTTGGAGGTGATACGCAGTATTTT.